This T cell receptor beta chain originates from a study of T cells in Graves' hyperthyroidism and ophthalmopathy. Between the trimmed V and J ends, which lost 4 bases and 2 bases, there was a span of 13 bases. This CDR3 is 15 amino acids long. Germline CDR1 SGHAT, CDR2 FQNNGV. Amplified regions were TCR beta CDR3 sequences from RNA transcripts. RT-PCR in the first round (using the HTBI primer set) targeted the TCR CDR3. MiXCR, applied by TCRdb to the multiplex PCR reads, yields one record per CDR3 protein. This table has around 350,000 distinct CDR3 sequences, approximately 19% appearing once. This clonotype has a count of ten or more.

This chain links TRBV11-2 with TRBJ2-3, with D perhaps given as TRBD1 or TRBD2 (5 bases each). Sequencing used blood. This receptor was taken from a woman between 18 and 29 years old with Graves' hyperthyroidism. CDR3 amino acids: CASSSGTYDTDTQYF. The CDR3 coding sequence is TGTGCCAGCAGCTCCGGGACCTACGACACAGATACGCAGTATTTT.